Reported below is one T cell receptor (beta chain). The germline V and J ends were trimmed by 7 bases and 4 bases, with 17 bases remaining between them. The CDR3 has 15 residues. Germline assignment: CDR1 MDHEN and CDR2 SYDVKM. The data stem from a study of blood T cell repertoires in COVID-19. Background on the study: Acute and convalescent COVID-19 specimens originated in the United States, Italy and Spain.

In the original processing: Reference gene primer amplification in the assay estimated nucleated cell counts. The data were produced by immunoSEQ multiplex PCR, yet TCRdb's version contains in-frame clones alone and is incomplete. Clonal size and the V and J genes are those of that table, whereas D and trimming came from the DNA. The table lists approximately 180,000 clones, around 73% of them singletons. Across 24 US areas, participants ranged in age from roughly 18 to 95 years. Recovered status applied to Cohort 3 donors who had two consecutive negative PCRs. It also applied to those with clearance or with symptom resolution.

V is TRBV28 and J is TRBJ1-5; D might be TRBD1 (5 bases). This clonotype was obtained from a woman between 50 and 59 years old who had recovered from COVID-19. Specimen: PBMCs or T cells enriched from blood (not recorded which). The CDR3 sequence: CASTSPGGFNQPQHF. As DNA, the CDR3 is TGTGCCAGCACCTCCCCCGGGGGGTTTAATCAGCCCCAGCATTTT.